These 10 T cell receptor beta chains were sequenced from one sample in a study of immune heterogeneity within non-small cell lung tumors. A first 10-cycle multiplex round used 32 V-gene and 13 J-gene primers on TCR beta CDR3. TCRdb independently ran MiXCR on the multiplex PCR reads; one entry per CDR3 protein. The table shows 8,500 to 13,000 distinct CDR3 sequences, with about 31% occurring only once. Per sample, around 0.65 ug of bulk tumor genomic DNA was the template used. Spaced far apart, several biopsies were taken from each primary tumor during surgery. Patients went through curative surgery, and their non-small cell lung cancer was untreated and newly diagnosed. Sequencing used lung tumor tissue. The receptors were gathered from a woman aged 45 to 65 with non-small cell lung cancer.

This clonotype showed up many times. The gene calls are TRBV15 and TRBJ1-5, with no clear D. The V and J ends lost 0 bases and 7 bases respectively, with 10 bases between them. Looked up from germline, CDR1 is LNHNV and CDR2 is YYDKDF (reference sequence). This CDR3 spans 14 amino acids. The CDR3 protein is CATSRDVGNQPQHF. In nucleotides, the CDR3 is TGTGCCACCAGCAGAGACGTAGGGAACCAGCCCCAGCATTTT.

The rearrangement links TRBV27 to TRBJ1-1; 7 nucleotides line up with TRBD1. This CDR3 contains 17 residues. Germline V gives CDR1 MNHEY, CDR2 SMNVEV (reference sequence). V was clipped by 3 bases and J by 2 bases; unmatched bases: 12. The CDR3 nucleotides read TGTGCCAGCAGTTTGGACCCCCCGGGACAGAGAAACACTGAAGCTTTCTTT. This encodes CASSLDPPGQRNTEAFF.

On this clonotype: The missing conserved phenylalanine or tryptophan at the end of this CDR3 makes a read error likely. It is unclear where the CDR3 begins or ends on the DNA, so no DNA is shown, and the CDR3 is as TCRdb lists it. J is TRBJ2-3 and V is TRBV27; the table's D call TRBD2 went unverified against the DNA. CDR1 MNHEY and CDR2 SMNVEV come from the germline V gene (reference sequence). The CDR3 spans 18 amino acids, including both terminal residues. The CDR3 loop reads CASIDTSGDPTYEQYFGP.

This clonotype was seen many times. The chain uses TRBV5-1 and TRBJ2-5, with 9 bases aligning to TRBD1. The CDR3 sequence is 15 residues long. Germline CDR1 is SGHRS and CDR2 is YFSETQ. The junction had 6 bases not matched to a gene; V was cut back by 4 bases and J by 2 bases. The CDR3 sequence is CASSRDRAGQETQYF. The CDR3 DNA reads TGCGCCAGCAGCCGGGACAGGGCTGGTCAAGAGACCCAGTACTTC.

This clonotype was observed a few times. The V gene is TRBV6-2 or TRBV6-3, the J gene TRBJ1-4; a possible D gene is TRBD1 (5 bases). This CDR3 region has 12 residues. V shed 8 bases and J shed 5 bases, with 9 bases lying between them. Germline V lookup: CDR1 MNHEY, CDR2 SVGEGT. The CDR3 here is CASQGRNEKLFF. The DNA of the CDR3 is TGTGCCAGCCAGGGAAGGAATGAAAAACTGTTTTTT.

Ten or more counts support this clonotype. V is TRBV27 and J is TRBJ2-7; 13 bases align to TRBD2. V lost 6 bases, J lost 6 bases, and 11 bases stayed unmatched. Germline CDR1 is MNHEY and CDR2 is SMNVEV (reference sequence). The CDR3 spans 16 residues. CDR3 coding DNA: TGTGCCAGCAGGGCCCCTACTAGCGGGAGGGCCTCCGAGCAGTACTTC. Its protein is CASRAPTSGRASEQYF.

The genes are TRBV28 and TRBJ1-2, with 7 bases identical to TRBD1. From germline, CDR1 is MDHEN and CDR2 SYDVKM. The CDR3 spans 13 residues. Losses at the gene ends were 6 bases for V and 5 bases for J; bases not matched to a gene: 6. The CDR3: CASSLGTAYGYTF. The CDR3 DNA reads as TGTGCCAGCAGCCTAGGGACAGCATATGGCTACACCTTC.

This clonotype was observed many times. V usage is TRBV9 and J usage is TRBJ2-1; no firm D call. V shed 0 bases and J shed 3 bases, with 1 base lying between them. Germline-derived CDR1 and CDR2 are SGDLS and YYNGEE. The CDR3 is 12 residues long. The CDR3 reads CASSVDYNEQFF. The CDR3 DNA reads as TGTGCCAGCAGCGTAGACTACAATGAGCAGTTCTTC.

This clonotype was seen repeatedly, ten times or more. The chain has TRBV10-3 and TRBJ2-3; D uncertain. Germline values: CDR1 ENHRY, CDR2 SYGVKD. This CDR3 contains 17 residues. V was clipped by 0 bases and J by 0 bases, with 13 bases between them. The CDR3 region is CAISESNQWSSTDTQYF. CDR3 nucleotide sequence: TGTGCCATCAGTGAGTCGAACCAGTGGTCTAGCACAGATACGCAGTATTTT.

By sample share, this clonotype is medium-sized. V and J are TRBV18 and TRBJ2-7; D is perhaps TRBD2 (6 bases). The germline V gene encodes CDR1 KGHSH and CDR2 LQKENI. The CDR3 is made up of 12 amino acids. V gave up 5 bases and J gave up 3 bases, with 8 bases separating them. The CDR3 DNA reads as TGTGCCAGCTCAAGGACTAACTACGAGCAGTACTTC. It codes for CASSRTNYEQYF. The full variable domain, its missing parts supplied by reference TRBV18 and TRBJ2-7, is NAGVMQNPRHLVRRRGQEARLRCSPMKGHSHVYWYRQLPEEGLKFMVYLQKENIIDESGMPKERFSAEFPKEGPSILRIQQVVRGDSAAYFCASSRTNYEQYFGPGTRLTVT.